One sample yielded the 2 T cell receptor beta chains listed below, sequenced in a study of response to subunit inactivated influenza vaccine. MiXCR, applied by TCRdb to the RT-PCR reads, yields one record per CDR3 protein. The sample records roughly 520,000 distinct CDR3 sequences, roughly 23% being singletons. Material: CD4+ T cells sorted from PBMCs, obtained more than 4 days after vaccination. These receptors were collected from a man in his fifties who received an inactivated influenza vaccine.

CDR3 region: CASNRWASSYNEQFF. The CDR3 coding sequence is TGTGCCAGCAATCGGTGGGCCAGCTCCTACAATGAGCAGTTCTTC. The chain carries TRBV28 and TRBJ2-1; D remains unclear. Germline CDR1 reads MDHEN; CDR2 reads SYDVKM. This CDR3 contains 15 residues. Trimming pared 7 bases from V and 0 bases from J, leaving 13 bases between. The full variable domain, its missing parts supplied by reference TRBV28 and TRBJ2-1, is DVKVTQSSRYLVKRTGEKVFLECVQDMDHENMFWYRQDPGLGLRLIYFSYDVKMKEKGDIPEGYSVSREKKERFSLILESASTNQTSMYLCASNRWASSYNEQFFGPGTRLTVL.

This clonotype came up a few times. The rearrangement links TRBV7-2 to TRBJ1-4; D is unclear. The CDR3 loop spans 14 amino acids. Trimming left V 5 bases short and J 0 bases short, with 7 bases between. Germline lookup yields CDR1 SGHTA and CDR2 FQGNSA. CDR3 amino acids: CASSKFATNEKLFF. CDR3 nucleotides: TGTGCCAGCAGCAAATTTGCAACTAATGAAAAACTGTTTTTT.